One sample yielded the 29 T cell receptor beta chains listed below, sequenced in a study of blood T cell repertoires in COVID-19. Clones were read by immunoSEQ multiplex PCR, and TCRdb kept only the in-frame ones, dropping some. Here the sample spans around 100,000 clones, 80% being singletons. Source material: peripheral blood. The receptors originated from a man aged 65 to 85 with active or convalescent COVID-19.

The chain links TRBV19 to TRBJ2-2, with D unresolved. The CDR3 sequence is 15 residues long. Trimming removed 8 bases at V and 5 bases at J, with 18 bases between. CDR1 and CDR2 from the germline V gene are LNHDA and SQIVND (reference sequence). The CDR3 sequence is CASSRRPEGTGELFF. DNA for the CDR3: TGTGCCAGTTCGAGGAGACCTGAAGGAACCGGGGAGCTGTTTTTT.

The J gene is TRBJ2-2, the V gene TRBV6-2 or TRBV6-3, with D perhaps matching TRBD2 (6 bases). This CDR3 spans 13 amino acids. CDR1 is MNHEY, CDR2 SVGEGT, per germline. V was cut by 1 base and J by 7 bases, with 7 bases left in between. The CDR3 nucleotides read TGTGCCAGCAGTTACTTGCGGGGCGGGGAGCTGTTTTTT. It is translated as CASSYLRGGELFF.

J is TRBJ2-1 and V is TRBV6-1, with 8 bases identical to TRBD2. The CDR3 sequence is 14 residues long. J gave up 8 bases and V 0 bases, and 3 bases lay outside the gene matches. Germline-derived CDR1 and CDR2 are MNHNS and SASEGT. The CDR3 loop reads CASSEARLAHEQFF. In DNA, the CDR3 is TGTGCCAGCAGTGAAGCGCGACTAGCGCATGAGCAGTTCTTC.

V and J are TRBV4-1 and TRBJ1-5; 7 nucleotides line up with TRBD1. V shed 1 base, J shed 4 bases, and the junction held 4 bases outside the gene matches. This CDR3 contains 15 residues. The V gene's germline CDR1 is MGHRA and CDR2 YSYEKL. CDR3 nucleotide sequence: TGCGCCAGCAGCCAAGGACAGGGCGGGAATCAGCCCCAGCATTTT. It is translated as CASSQGQGGNQPQHF.

The V gene is TRBV9, the J gene TRBJ2-1, with TRBD1 matching over 9 bases. CDR1 is SGDLS and CDR2 is YYNGEE in the germline V gene. The CDR3 is made up of 15 amino acids. With V trimmed by 3 bases and J by 2 bases, 3 bases remained unmatched. The CDR3 loop reads CASSGRDRAYNEQFF. CDR3 coding DNA: TGTGCCAGCAGCGGCCGGGACAGGGCCTACAATGAGCAGTTCTTC.

This chain joins TRBV4-3 and TRBJ2-7; D possibly corresponds to TRBD2 (5 bases). V was cut by 5 bases and J by 0 bases, with 11 bases left in between. CDR3 length equals 14 residues. CDR1 and CDR2 (germline): LGHNA, YSLEER. CDR3 loop: CASSREPSSYEQYF. CDR3 in DNA: TGCGCCAGCAGCAGGGAGCCCAGCTCCTACGAGCAGTACTTC.

This chain uses TRBV5-1 with TRBJ2-2, with 10 bases fitting TRBD2. The ends lost 3 bases at V and 5 bases at J; junction bases unmatched: 4. The CDR3 sequence is 15 residues long. Germline CDR1 reads SGHRS; CDR2 reads YFSETQ. Written as DNA, the CDR3 is TGCGCCAGCAGCTCAACTAGCGGGAAAACCGGGGAGCTGTTTTTT. Encoded protein: CASSSTSGKTGELFF.

V is TRBV4-1 and J is TRBJ2-1, with D tentatively TRBD1 (6 bases). CDR1 is MGHRA and CDR2 is YSYEKL in the germline V gene. The germline V and J ends were trimmed by 3 bases and 4 bases, with 7 bases remaining between them. CDR3 length: 13 amino acids. The CDR3 coding sequence is TGCGCCAGCAGCCACACAGGGTACAATGAGCAGTTCTTC. Its protein product is CASSHTGYNEQFF.

The chain combines TRBV4-1 with TRBJ2-7, with 7 bases aligning to TRBD1. The CDR3 spans 15 residues. With V trimmed by 2 bases and J by 2 bases, 6 bases remained unmatched. Germline V gene sequence: CDR1 MGHRA, CDR2 YSYEKL. CDR3 residues: CASSQRTGSTYEQYF. CDR3 bases: TGCGCCAGCAGCCAAAGGACAGGCTCGACCTACGAGCAGTACTTC.

The rearrangement links TRBV2 to TRBJ2-3, with 8 positions matching TRBD1. In germline, CDR1 is SNHLY, CDR2 FYNNEI. The CDR3 spans 16 residues. Trimming cost V 2 bases and J 1 base; bases outside gene matches: 5. The CDR3 loop is CASSETQGARTDTQYF. The DNA for the CDR3 is TGTGCCAGCAGTGAAACCCAGGGGGCGCGCACAGATACGCAGTATTTT.

The V gene is TRBV7-6, the J gene TRBJ2-7; D is uncertain. Trimming removed 2 bases from V and 0 bases from J, with 5 bases in between. This CDR3 comprises 13 residues. Germline CDR1 is SGHVS and CDR2 is FNYEAQ. CDR3 sequence reads: CASSLSYSYEQYF. DNA for the CDR3: TGTGCCAGCAGCTTAAGCTACTCCTACGAGCAGTACTTC.

The chain has TRBV6-5 and TRBJ2-5, with 7 nucleotides matching TRBD2. After removal of 5 bases from V and 1 base from J, the junction contained 4 bases not matched to a gene. Germline CDR1 MNHEY, CDR2 SVGAGI. CDR3 length: 14 residues. DNA of the CDR3: TGTGCCAGCAGTCCTCTAGCGGTCCAAGAGACCCAGTACTTC. It translates to CASSPLAVQETQYF.

This rearrangement joins TRBV5-3 to TRBJ1-2; 8 nucleotides match TRBD1. TRBV5-3 is designated an ORF whose function remains uncertain. Losses at the gene ends were 3 bases for V and 4 bases for J; bases not matched to a gene: 8. The length of the CDR3 is 15 residues. CDR3 sequence reads: CARSYRTGLFYGYTF. The CDR3 DNA follows: TGTGCCAGAAGCTACCGGACAGGGTTATTCTATGGCTACACCTTC.

This clone showed up just once. The chain uses TRBV30 and TRBJ1-2; D is ambiguous. The CDR3 sequence is 13 residues long. From germline, CDR1 is GTSNPN and CDR2 SVGIG (reference sequence). V was trimmed by 0 bases and J by 4 bases, leaving 9 bases between them. As DNA, the CDR3 is TGTGCCTGGAGTGTACGGAGCAGCTATGGCTACACCTTC. Protein product: CAWSVRSSYGYTF.

J is TRBJ2-1 and V is TRBV18; TRBD2 agrees at 7 bases. V was pared by 4 bases and J by 1 base, with 1 base of the junction left unmatched. Per the germline V gene, CDR1 is KGHSH and CDR2 is LQKENI. The CDR3 has 14 residues. CDR3 sequence: CASSLAGSYNEQFF. CDR3 DNA: TGTGCCAGCTCACTAGCGGGTTCCTACAATGAGCAGTTCTTC. The full variable domain, with the rest looked up from reference TRBV18 and TRBJ2-1, is NAGVMQNPRHLVRRRGQEARLRCSPMKGHSHVYWYRQLPEEGLKFMVYLQKENIIDESGMPKERFSAEFPKEGPSILRIQQVVRGDSAAYFCASSLAGSYNEQFFGPGTRLTVL.

The rearrangement joins TRBV30 to TRBJ2-5; tentative D call: TRBD2 (5 bases). V dropped 0 bases and J dropped 5 bases, with 16 bases sitting between them. The germline gives CDR1 GTSNPN, CDR2 SVGIG (reference sequence). CDR3 size: 15 residues. The CDR3 spells CAWSVPSSPMETQYF. The CDR3 DNA reads as TGTGCCTGGAGTGTTCCTAGCAGCCCCATGGAGACCCAGTACTTC. The entire variable domain, with the rest obtained from reference TRBV30 and TRBJ2-5, is as follows: SQTIHQWPATLVQPVGSPLSLECTVEGTSNPNLYWYRQAAGRGLQLLFYSVGIGQISSEVPQNLSASRPQDRQFILSSKKLLLSDSGFYLCAWSVPSSPMETQYFGPGTRLLVL.

The V gene is TRBV20-1, the J gene TRBJ2-3, with TRBD2 as a possible D gene (6 bases). V dropped 5 bases and J dropped 6 bases, with 9 bases sitting between them. This CDR3 is built from 11 residues. CDR1 DFQATT and CDR2 SNEGSKA come from the germline V gene (reference sequence). CDR3 DNA sequence: TGCAGTGCTGTAGGAGGGGATACGCAGTATTTT. Translation: CSAVGGDTQYF.

V usage is TRBV7-2 and J usage is TRBJ2-7; 9 nucleotides align to TRBD2. Germline V gene sequence: CDR1 SGHTA, CDR2 FQGNSA. Losses at the gene ends were 6 bases for V and 6 bases for J; bases not matched to a gene: 9. The CDR3 sequence is 14 residues long. CDR3 coding DNA: TGTGCCAGCAGGAGGCCGGGACTAGCTCGCGAGCAGTACTTC. The encoded protein is CASRRPGLAREQYF.

The chain links TRBV19 to TRBJ2-5; 7 bases agree with TRBD1. The CDR3 is made up of 13 amino acids. Germline assignment: CDR1 LNHDA and CDR2 SQIVND (reference sequence). V lost 4 bases, J lost 5 bases, and 4 bases stayed unmatched. Here the CDR3 reads CASSTSDRETQYF. The CDR3 DNA reads TGTGCCAGTAGTACCTCGGACAGGGAGACCCAGTACTTC.

J is TRBJ1-2 and V is TRBV14; 8 bases match TRBD1. With V trimmed by 0 bases and J by 13 bases, 10 bases remained unmatched. Germline V lookup: CDR1 SGHDN, CDR2 FVKESK. This CDR3 region has 14 residues. CDR3 nucleotide sequence: TGTGCCAGCAGCCAAGAAACAGGGGGTCGATCTCTCACCTTC. This gives the protein CASSQETGGRSLTF.

This clone was picked up one time. This rearrangement joins TRBV5-1 to TRBJ1-2; possible D gene TRBD1, 5 bases. The V gene's germline CDR1 is SGHRS and CDR2 YFSETQ. Between the trimmed V and J ends, which lost 2 bases and 5 bases, there was a span of 16 bases. The CDR3 is made up of 15 amino acids. The CDR3, as DNA: TGCGCCAGCAGCTTTACGTCCAGGAAGGGGTATGGCTACACCTTC. This encodes CASSFTSRKGYGYTF.

V usage is TRBV2 and J usage is TRBJ1-4; a weak D match, TRBD1 (5 bases). The V end was cut by 3 bases, the J end by 5 bases, with 13 bases between. CDR1 SNHLY and CDR2 FYNNEI come from the germline V gene. This CDR3 has 15 residues. In DNA, the CDR3 is TGTGCCAGCAGTGAGAGGAGGGGCCCGAATGAAAAACTGTTTTTT. This encodes CASSERRGPNEKLFF.

The V gene is TRBV20-1, the J gene TRBJ2-3; 8 nucleotides line up with TRBD2. In germline, CDR1 is DFQATT, CDR2 SNEGSKA (reference sequence). The CDR3 loop spans 14 amino acids. V was pared by 3 bases and J by 3 bases, with 5 bases of the junction left unmatched. CDR3 sequence (DNA): TGCAGTGCTAGTGGGTCTAGCGGGACAGATACGCAGTATTTT. It yields the protein CSASGSSGTDTQYF.

The chain combines TRBV5-1 with TRBJ1-1; D is undetermined. This CDR3 is 13 amino acids long. In germline, CDR1 is SGHRS, CDR2 YFSETQ. With 0 bases removed from V and 4 bases from J, the gap between germline ends came to 7 bases. The CDR3 is CASSLAQATEAFF. The CDR3, as DNA: TGCGCCAGCAGCTTGGCCCAGGCCACTGAAGCTTTCTTT.

The V call is TRBV19, the J call TRBJ2-1, with D possibly matching TRBD2 (6 bases). The CDR3 is 13 amino acids. V was clipped by 7 bases and J by 8 bases, with 15 bases between them. The germline gives CDR1 LNHDA, CDR2 SQIVND (reference sequence). DNA for the CDR3: TGTGCCAGTACCCAAACTAGCCGCGATGAGCAGTTCTTC. Translation gives CASTQTSRDEQFF.

V usage is TRBV6-5 and J usage is TRBJ2-7; 8 nucleotides match TRBD2. Germline V lookup: CDR1 MNHEY, CDR2 SVGAGI. This CDR3 has 15 residues. Germline trimming cut 4 bases from V and 4 bases from J; bases unmatched to any gene: 9. This CDR3 is CASSSEGTSRYEQYF. CDR3 DNA sequence: TGTGCCAGCAGTTCCGAGGGGACTAGTCGGTACGAGCAGTACTTC.

V usage is TRBV6-2 or TRBV6-3 and J usage is TRBJ2-7; TRBD2 aligns across 8 bases. The CDR3 consists of 16 residues. Germline V CDR1 and CDR2: MNHEY, SVGEGT. Trimming removed 7 bases from V and 4 bases from J; junction bases left unmatched: 15. Here the CDR3 reads CASTPDSGSRLYEQYF. The CDR3 bases are TGTGCCAGCACCCCGGACAGCGGGAGTCGCTTATACGAGCAGTACTTC.

This clone was recorded once. The chain uses TRBV7-6 and TRBJ2-7, with D unclear. This CDR3 has 16 amino acids. Trimming removed 5 bases from V and 0 bases from J, with 17 bases in between. Per germline, CDR1 SGHVS and CDR2 FNYEAQ. CDR3 DNA sequence: TGTGCCAGCAGCCCAAGCCCACAGAAGAGCTCCTACGAGCAGTACTTC. Its translation is CASSPSPQKSSYEQYF.

With respect to this clone: The CDR3 ends on some other residue instead of the conserved phenylalanine or tryptophan, so this is likely a read error. Because the CDR3's place on the DNA is in doubt, the DNA is left out and the CDR3 is given as listed by TCRdb. The chain employs TRBV9 and TRBJ2-7; the DNA was not compared with TRBD1, the D call given in the table. Ends included, the CDR3 has 10 residues. Germline CDR1 and CDR2: SGDLS and YYNGEE. Here the CDR3 reads CASSTRGQSL.